The 15 T cell receptor beta chains presented below share a single source sample, sequenced in a study of cytomegalovirus exposure and HLA in healthy donors. 60 Vbeta and 13 Jbeta primers were used in PCR. The method was immunoSEQ multiplex PCR; TCRdb's version includes in-frame clones alone and lacks a portion of them. The data contain some 160,000 clones, 60% to 85% of them singletons. The source material was PBMCs. The source is a woman in her twenties or thirties in good health and CMV-seronegative.

This chain links TRBV7-6 with TRBJ1-2; no clear D. The CDR3 is 15 residues long. Per the germline V gene, CDR1 is SGHVS and CDR2 is FNYEAQ. V was clipped by 1 base and J by 3 bases, with 12 bases between them. The CDR3, as DNA: TGTGCCAGCAGCTTAGGCGTCGACGGAGACTATGGCTACACCTTC. Encoded protein: CASSLGVDGDYGYTF.

This sequence joins TRBV11-3 and TRBJ1-1; D gene ambiguous. V gave up 4 bases and J gave up 1 base, with 7 bases separating them. CDR3 length equals 13 residues. Germline CDR1 SGHNT, CDR2 YENEEA. The CDR3 spells CASSSTWNTEAFF. In DNA form, the CDR3 reads TGTGCCAGCAGCTCAACATGGAACACTGAAGCTTTCTTT.

The rearrangement links TRBV19 to TRBJ2-7; 7 positions agree with TRBD1. The CDR3 contains 15 residues. CDR1 is LNHDA and CDR2 is SQIVND in the germline V gene (reference sequence). Germline trimming cut 1 base from V and 2 bases from J; bases unmatched to any gene: 5. CDR3 bases: TGTGCCAGTAGTATAGGGGACAGCGCTACCTACGAGCAGTACTTC. It specifies CASSIGDSATYEQYF.

This chain uses TRBV18 with TRBJ1-1, with unresolved D. Germline V gene data show CDR1 as KGHSH and CDR2 as LQKENI. The ends were cut back, 1 base at V and 2 bases at J, with 8 bases in the middle. This CDR3 comprises 14 residues. CDR3 sequence: CASSPLQTNTEAFF. The CDR3 DNA sequence: TGTGCCAGCTCACCACTACAAACCAACACTGAAGCTTTCTTT.

The rearrangement links TRBV7-8 to TRBJ2-7, with D uncertain. The length of the CDR3 is 13 residues. The germline CDR1 and CDR2 sequences are SGHVS and FQNEAQ. CDR3 sequence (DNA): TGTTCTATCAACGAAAGGCAGGCATACGAGCAGTACTTC. It encodes CSINERQAYEQYF.

In its sample, this clone was seen a few times. The junction differs from germline at one of its ends, possibly a read error. This chain uses TRBV15 with TRBJ2-3; D perhaps matches TRBD2 (6 bases). CDR3 length: 14 residues. The germline V gene encodes CDR1 LNHNV and CDR2 YYDKDF (reference sequence). The CDR3 reads CATSMGLVTGTQYF. Written as DNA, the CDR3 is TGTGCCACCAGCATGGGACTTGTCACAGGTACGCAGTATTTT.

This chain connects TRBV7-3 to TRBJ1-2; TRBD1 matches 10 bases. Germline V gene sequence: CDR1 SGHTA, CDR2 FQGTGA. The J segment lost 8 bases and the V segment lost 1 base, leaving 1 base of the junction unmatched. The CDR3 covers 13 residues. In nucleotides, the CDR3 is TGTGCCAGCAGCTTAAGGACAGGGGGAGGCTACACCTTC. Translated, it gives CASSLRTGGGYTF.

The rearrangement uses TRBV2 and TRBJ1-1; the D is unclear. CDR1 SNHLY and CDR2 FYNNEI come from the germline V gene. Trimming took 3 bases from V and 0 from J, leaving 5 bases between them. The CDR3 has 13 residues. CDR3 sequence (DNA): TGTGCCAGCAGTGATAGAGTGAACACTGAAGCTTTCTTT. Its protein is CASSDRVNTEAFF.

The chain carries TRBV14 and TRBJ2-7, with 10 bases identical to TRBD1. With 0 bases clipped from V and 9 bases from J, the junction kept 5 bases outside the gene matches. The CDR3 is made up of 14 amino acids. Germline CDR1 and CDR2: SGHDN and FVKESK. The CDR3 sequence is CASSQDMDRGRQYF. DNA of the CDR3: TGTGCCAGCAGCCAAGATATGGACAGGGGGAGGCAGTACTTC.

The V gene is TRBV7-9, the J gene TRBJ1-1, with D possibly being TRBD1 (6 bases). Trimming stripped 5 bases from V and 1 base from J, with 14 bases between. CDR1 and CDR2 (germline): SEHNR, FQNEAQ (reference sequence). The CDR3 has 15 amino acids. The DNA of the CDR3 is TGTGCCAGCAGCCCCCAGAGGACAGAGAACACTGAAGCTTTCTTT. Its translation: CASSPQRTENTEAFF.

V gene TRBV15 combines with J gene TRBJ2-5, with D possibly TRBD1 on 6 matching bases. The J call could be wrong; TRBJ2-7 is a better fit for the DNA end. This CDR3 is 15 amino acids long. From germline, CDR1 is LNHNV and CDR2 YYDKDF (reference sequence). CDR3 DNA sequence: TGTGCCACCAGCAGAGCAGGGGTTCTCTCCTACGAGCAGTACTTC. The encoded protein is CATSRAGVLSYEQYF.

The CDR3 nucleotides are TGTGCCAGCACCCCGACAGCGAACACTGAAGCTTTCTTT. It encodes CASTPTANTEAFF. The rearrangement joins TRBV6-5 to TRBJ1-1; a weak D match, TRBD1 (5 bases). The CDR3 is 13 amino acids. V was pared by 7 bases and J by 1 base, with 10 bases between. Germline V gives CDR1 MNHEY, CDR2 SVGAGI.

The rearrangement joins TRBV13 to TRBJ1-1, with D possibly TRBD1 on 5 matching bases. The germline V gene has CDR1 PRHDT and CDR2 FYEKMQ (reference sequence). The length of the CDR3 is 16 residues. Trimming removed 3 bases from V and 0 bases from J, with 14 bases in between. The CDR3 loop reads CASSFEGAVMNTEAFF. The DNA for the CDR3 is TGTGCCAGCAGCTTCGAAGGGGCTGTCATGAACACTGAAGCTTTCTTT.

The chain couples TRBV27 to TRBJ1-1; a possible D gene is TRBD1 (5 bases). Germline-derived CDR1 and CDR2 are MNHEY and SMNVEV (reference sequence). This CDR3 comprises 13 residues. Trimming cost V 1 base and J 6 bases, with 9 bases left between them. The CDR3 protein is CASSLLGLAEAFF. As DNA, the CDR3 is TGTGCCAGCAGTTTATTGGGACTGGCTGAAGCTTTCTTT.

V gene TRBV6-1 combines with J gene TRBJ2-7, with D unresolved. The CDR3 totals 12 residues. CDR1 is MNHNS, CDR2 SASEGT, per germline. Trimming took 2 bases from V and 2 from J, leaving 4 bases between them. CDR3 DNA sequence: TGTGCCAGCAGTGAACGAGCCTACGAGCAGTACTTC. Translating gives CASSERAYEQYF.